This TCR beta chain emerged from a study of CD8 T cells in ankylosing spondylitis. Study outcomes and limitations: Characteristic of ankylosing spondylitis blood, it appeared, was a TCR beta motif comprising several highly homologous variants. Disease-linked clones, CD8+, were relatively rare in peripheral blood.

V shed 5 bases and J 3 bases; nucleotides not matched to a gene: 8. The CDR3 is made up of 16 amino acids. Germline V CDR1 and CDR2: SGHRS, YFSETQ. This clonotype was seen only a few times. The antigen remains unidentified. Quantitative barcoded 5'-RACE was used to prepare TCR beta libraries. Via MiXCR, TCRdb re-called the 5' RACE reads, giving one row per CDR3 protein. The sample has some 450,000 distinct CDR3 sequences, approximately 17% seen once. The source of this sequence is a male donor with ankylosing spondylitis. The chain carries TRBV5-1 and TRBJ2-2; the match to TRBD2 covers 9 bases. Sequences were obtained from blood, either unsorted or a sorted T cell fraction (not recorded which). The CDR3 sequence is CASSRALAGDTGELFF. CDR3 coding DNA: TGCGCCAGCAGTCGCGCACTAGCGGGCGACACCGGGGAGCTGTTTTTT.